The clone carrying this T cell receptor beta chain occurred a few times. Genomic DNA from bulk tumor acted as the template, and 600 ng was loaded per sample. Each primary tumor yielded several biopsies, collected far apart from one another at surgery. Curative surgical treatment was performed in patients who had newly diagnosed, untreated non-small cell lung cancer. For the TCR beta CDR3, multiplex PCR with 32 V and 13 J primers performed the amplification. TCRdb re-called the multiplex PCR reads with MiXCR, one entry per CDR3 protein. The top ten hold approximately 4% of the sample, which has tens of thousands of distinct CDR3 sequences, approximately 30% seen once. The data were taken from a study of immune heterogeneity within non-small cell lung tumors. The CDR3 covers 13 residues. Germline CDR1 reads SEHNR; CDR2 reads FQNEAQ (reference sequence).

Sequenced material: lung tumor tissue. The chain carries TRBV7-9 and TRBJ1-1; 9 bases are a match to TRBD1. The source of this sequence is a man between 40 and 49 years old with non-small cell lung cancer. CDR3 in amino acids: CATDRGFNTEAFF. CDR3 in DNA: TGTGCTACGGACAGGGGCTTCAACACTGAAGCTTTCTTT.